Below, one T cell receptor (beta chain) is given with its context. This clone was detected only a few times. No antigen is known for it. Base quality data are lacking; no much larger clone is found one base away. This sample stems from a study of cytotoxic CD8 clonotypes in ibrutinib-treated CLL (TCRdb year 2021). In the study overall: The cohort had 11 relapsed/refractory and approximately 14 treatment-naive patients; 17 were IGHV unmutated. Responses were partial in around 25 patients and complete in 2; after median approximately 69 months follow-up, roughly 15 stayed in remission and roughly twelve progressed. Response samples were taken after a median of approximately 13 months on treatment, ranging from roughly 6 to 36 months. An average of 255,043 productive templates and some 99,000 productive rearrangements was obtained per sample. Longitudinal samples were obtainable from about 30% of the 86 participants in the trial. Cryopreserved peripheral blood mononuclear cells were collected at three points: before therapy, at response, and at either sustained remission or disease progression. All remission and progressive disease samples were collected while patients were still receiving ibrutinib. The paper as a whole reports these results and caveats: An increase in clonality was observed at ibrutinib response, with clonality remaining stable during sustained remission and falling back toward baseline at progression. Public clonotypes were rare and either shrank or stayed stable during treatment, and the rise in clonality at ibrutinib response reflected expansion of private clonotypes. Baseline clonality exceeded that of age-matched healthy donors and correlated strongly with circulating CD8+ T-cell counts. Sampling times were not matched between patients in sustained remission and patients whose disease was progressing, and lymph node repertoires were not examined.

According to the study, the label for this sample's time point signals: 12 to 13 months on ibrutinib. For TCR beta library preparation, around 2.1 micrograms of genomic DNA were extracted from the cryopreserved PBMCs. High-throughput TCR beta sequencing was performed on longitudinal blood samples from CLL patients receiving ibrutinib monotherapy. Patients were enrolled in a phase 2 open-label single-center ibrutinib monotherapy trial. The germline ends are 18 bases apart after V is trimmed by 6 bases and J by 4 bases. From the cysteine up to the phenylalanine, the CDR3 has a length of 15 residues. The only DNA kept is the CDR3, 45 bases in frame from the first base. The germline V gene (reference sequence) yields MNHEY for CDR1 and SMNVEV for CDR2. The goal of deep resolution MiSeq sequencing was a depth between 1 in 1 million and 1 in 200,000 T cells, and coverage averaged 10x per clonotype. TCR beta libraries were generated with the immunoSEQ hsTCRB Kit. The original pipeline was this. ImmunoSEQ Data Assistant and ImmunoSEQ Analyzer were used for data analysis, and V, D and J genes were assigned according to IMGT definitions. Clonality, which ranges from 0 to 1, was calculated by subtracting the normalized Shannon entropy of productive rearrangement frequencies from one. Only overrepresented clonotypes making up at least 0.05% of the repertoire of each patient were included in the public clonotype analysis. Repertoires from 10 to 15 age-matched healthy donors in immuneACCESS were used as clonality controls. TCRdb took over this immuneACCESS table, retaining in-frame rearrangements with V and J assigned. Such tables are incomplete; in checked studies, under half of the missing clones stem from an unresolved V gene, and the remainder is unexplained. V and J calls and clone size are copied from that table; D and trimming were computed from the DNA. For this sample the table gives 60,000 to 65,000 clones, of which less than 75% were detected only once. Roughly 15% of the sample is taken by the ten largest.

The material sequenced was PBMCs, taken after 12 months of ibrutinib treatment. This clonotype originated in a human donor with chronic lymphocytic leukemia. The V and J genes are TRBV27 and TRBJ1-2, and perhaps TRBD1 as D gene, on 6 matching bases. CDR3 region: CASSPFGGVGYGYTF. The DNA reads TGTGCCAGCAGCCCGTTTGGGGGCGTCGGCTATGGCTACACCTTC.